A single sample is the source of the 29 T cell receptor beta chains below, sequenced in a study of beta chain features in type 1 diabetes. As every portion of the isolated RNA was reverse transcribed, the sequencing read expressed TCRB transcripts. Profiling relied on immunoSEQ multiplex PCR, and the TCRdb table lists in-frame clones only, not all of them. The repertoire holds 250,000 to 350,000 clones, with about 13% as singletons. Study findings and constraints: For Type 1 diabetes patients, all four CD4+ subsets carried TCRB CDR3s that were moderately but significantly shorter.

These receptors' antigens are unknown. The sample consisted of naive CD4+ T cells from blood. The receptors here all came from a young man with type 1 diabetes.

This clone was seen more than once but under ten times. This chain uses TRBV11-2 with TRBJ2-1; no clear D gene. The V end lost 3 bases, the J end lost 0 bases, and 6 bases lay between the germline ends. The CDR3 length is 14 residues. Germline CDR1 SGHAT, CDR2 FQNNGV. The CDR3: CASSFLSSYNEQFF. As DNA, the CDR3 is TGTGCCAGCAGCTTTCTGAGCTCCTACAATGAGCAGTTCTTC.

This chain connects TRBV27 to TRBJ2-3; 9 bases line up with TRBD2. The CDR3 length is 17 residues. The germline V gene encodes CDR1 MNHEY and CDR2 SMNVEV (reference sequence). V shed 5 bases, J shed 3 bases, and the junction held 12 bases outside the gene matches. CDR3 sequence reads: CASSTFSLSGGTDTQYF. CDR3 sequence (DNA): TGTGCCAGCAGTACCTTTTCTCTGAGCGGGGGGACAGATACGCAGTATTTT.

CDR3: CASSLRTSGRSEQYF. Written as DNA, the CDR3 is TGTGCCAGCAGCCTCCGAACCAGCGGGAGGTCCGAGCAGTACTTC. The chain carries TRBV7-2 and TRBJ2-7, with 9 bases matching TRBD2. This CDR3 has 15 residues. Trimming at V came to 5 bases and at J to 6 bases, leaving 11 bases not matched to a gene. Germline lookup yields CDR1 SGHTA and CDR2 FQGNSA.

The chain carries TRBV2 and TRBJ2-7, with a possible D match to TRBD2 (5 bases). V was pared by 0 bases and J by 1 base, with 13 bases between. Germline CDR1 and CDR2: SNHLY and FYNNEI. The CDR3 runs 16 residues. CDR3 in amino acids: CASSEASLSVSYEQYF. CDR3 nucleotide sequence: TGTGCCAGCAGTGAAGCTTCTCTTAGCGTATCCTACGAGCAGTACTTC.

For the CDR3, the DNA is TGTGCCAGTACCAAACGAGGACTAGCGGGAGAGCAGTTCTTC. Its translation is CASTKRGLAGEQFF. The rearrangement joins TRBV19 to TRBJ2-1; 12 positions agree with TRBD2. V lost 7 bases and J lost 10; bases outside the gene matches: 8. Germline-derived CDR1 and CDR2 are LNHDA and SQIVND (reference sequence). The CDR3 length is 14 residues. The full variable domain, completed using reference TRBV19 and TRBJ2-1, is DGGITQSPKYLFRKEGQNVTLSCEQNLNHDAMYWYRQDPGQGLRLIYYSQIVNDFQKGDIAEGYSVSREKKESFPLTVTSAQKNPTAFYLCASTKRGLAGEQFFGPGTRLTVL.

This chain links TRBV29-1 with TRBJ2-5, with 9 bases that match TRBD2. The CDR3 length is 14 residues. Germline V gene sequence: CDR1 SQVTM, CDR2 ANQGSEA. J lost 4 bases, V lost 7 bases, and 10 bases had no gene match. In DNA, the CDR3 is TGCAGCGCTGGCCATGCGGGAGGGATAGAGACCCAGTACTTC. Its protein is CSAGHAGGIETQYF.

This clone showed up just a few times. J is TRBJ2-7 and V is TRBV7-9, with unresolved D. Trimming pared 10 bases from V and 0 bases from J, leaving 7 bases between. The V gene's germline CDR1 is SEHNR and CDR2 FQNEAQ (reference sequence). The CDR3 is made up of 11 amino acids. The CDR3 sequence: CATSNSYEQYF. CDR3 nucleotides: TGTGCCACCAGTAACTCCTACGAGCAGTACTTC.

This clone was detected only a few times. The rearrangement joins TRBV7-3 to TRBJ2-2, with a weak D call TRBD1 (5 bases). The CDR3 is 16 amino acids. CDR1 and CDR2 (germline): SGHTA, FQGTGA. V shed 4 bases and J shed 1 base, with 13 bases lying between them. The CDR3, as DNA: TGTGCCAGCAGCTCCCTCCCGACAGTGAACACCGGGGAGCTGTTTTTT. Protein sequence: CASSSLPTVNTGELFF.

This clone was seen a few times. V usage is TRBV25-1 and J usage is TRBJ2-7; 10 nucleotides match TRBD2. Germline V gene sequence: CDR1 MGHDK, CDR2 SYGVNS. This CDR3 comprises 14 residues. The V and J ends lost 5 bases and 0 bases, in that order; junction bases with no gene match: 1. CDR3 DNA: TGTGCCAGCAGTAGGACTAGCGGCTCCTACGAGCAGTACTTC. It translates to CASSRTSGSYEQYF.

This clone has a handful of counts. The chain joins TRBV5-1 to TRBJ2-7; 10 positions agree with TRBD2. Germline V gene data show CDR1 as SGHRS and CDR2 as YFSETQ. The CDR3 extends over 16 amino acids. After removal of 4 bases from V and 6 bases from J, the junction contained 13 bases not matched to a gene. CDR3 in amino acids: CASSQTAGTSAAEQYF. CDR3 DNA: TGCGCCAGCAGCCAAACGGCCGGGACTAGCGCAGCCGAGCAGTACTTC.

J is TRBJ2-6 and V is TRBV11-1; the D is unclear. CDR1 SGHAT and CDR2 FQDESV come from the germline V gene (reference sequence). CDR3 size: 15 residues. The V and J ends lost 5 bases and 0 bases respectively, with 8 bases between them. The CDR3 loop reads CASSSRGSGANVLTF. In DNA form, the CDR3 reads TGTGCCAGCAGCAGTAGAGGCTCTGGGGCCAACGTCCTGACTTTC.

In this sample, this clone turned up a few times. V and J are TRBV2 and TRBJ2-3, with 14 positions matching TRBD2. The CDR3 runs 15 residues. Per the germline V gene, CDR1 is SNHLY and CDR2 is FYNNEI. V dropped 8 bases and J dropped 4; count of bases not matched to a gene: 5. CDR3 loop: CASAGLAGVADTQYF. The CDR3 DNA reads TGTGCCAGCGCGGGACTAGCGGGAGTAGCAGATACGCAGTATTTT.

A few counts support this clone. The CDR3 sequence: CATSPRTSGRKEQYF. The CDR3, as DNA: TGTGCCACCAGCCCCCGGACTAGCGGGAGGAAAGAGCAGTACTTC. The rearrangement links TRBV15 to TRBJ2-7; 14 bases are shared with TRBD2. CDR1 is LNHNV, CDR2 YYDKDF, per germline (reference sequence). The CDR3 has 15 residues. V shed 5 bases and J 7 bases; nucleotides not matched to a gene: 7.

J is TRBJ1-2 and V is TRBV15; a weak D match, TRBD1 (5 bases). V was clipped by 4 bases and J by 7 bases, with 13 bases between them. Germline V gene lookup returns CDR1 LNHNV and CDR2 YYDKDF (reference sequence). CDR3 length: 13 residues. The CDR3: CATSKQESFGYTF. The CDR3 nucleotides are TGTGCCACCAGCAAACAGGAGTCGTTTGGCTACACCTTC. Supplemented by reference TRBV15 and TRBJ1-2, the full variable domain reads DAMVIQNPRYQVTQFGKPVTLSCSQTLNHNVMYWYQQKSSQAPKLLFHYYDKDFNNEADTPDNFQSRRPNTSFCFLDIRSPGLGDTAMYLCATSKQESFGYTFGSGTRLTVV.

V is TRBV7-9 and J is TRBJ2-7; D not certain. The germline V gene encodes CDR1 SEHNR and CDR2 FQNEAQ (reference sequence). There are 15 residues in the CDR3. Trimming stripped 1 base from V and 2 bases from J, with 12 bases between. The CDR3 spells CASSLVGEATYEQYF. In DNA form, the CDR3 reads TGTGCCAGCAGCTTAGTTGGTGAGGCTACCTACGAGCAGTACTTC.

Concerning this clone: Other DNA sequences in this specimen translate into the identical CDR3. The chain links TRBV18 to TRBJ1-5; TRBD1 aligns across 7 bases. Per the germline V gene, CDR1 is KGHSH and CDR2 is LQKENI. Unmatched junction bases numbered 2, after V lost 3 bases and J lost 3 bases. CDR3 length: 14 amino acids. The CDR3 nucleotides read TGTGCCAGCTCACCGGGACAGTCCAATCAGCCCCAGCATTTT. Its protein product is CASSPGQSNQPQHF.

In its sample, this clone was seen a few times. The junction departs from the called germline gene at one end, perhaps through a read error. V usage is TRBV5-6 and J usage is TRBJ2-5, with a weak D call TRBD2 (5 bases). Germline assignment: CDR1 SGHDT and CDR2 YYEEEE. The CDR3 length is 11 residues. For the CDR3, the DNA is TGTGCCAGCAGCCGGACGGGAACCCCAAACTTC. It yields the protein CASSRTGTPNF.

The chain combines TRBV7-8 with TRBJ2-7, with TRBD2 matching over 12 bases. This CDR3 has 17 residues. The V and J ends lost 2 bases and 7 bases, in that order; junction bases with no gene match: 12. Germline assignment: CDR1 SGHVS and CDR2 FQNEAQ. CDR3 in amino acids: CASSLSRSSGRVQEQYF. CDR3 sequence (DNA): TGTGCCAGCAGCTTATCGCGTTCTAGCGGGAGGGTACAGGAGCAGTACTTC.

This clone was seen more than once but under ten times. This chain links TRBV18 with TRBJ2-1, with D uncertain. Trimming removed 3 bases at V and 3 bases at J, with 9 bases between. The CDR3 contains 14 residues. CDR1 KGHSH and CDR2 LQKENI come from the germline V gene. The CDR3 nucleotides are TGTGCCAGCTCACCTGTCCTCGTCTACAATGAGCAGTTCTTC. Protein sequence: CASSPVLVYNEQFF. Based on the CDR3 plus reference TRBV18 and TRBJ2-1, the full variable domain is NAGVMQNPRHLVRRRGQEARLRCSPMKGHSHVYWYRQLPEEGLKFMVYLQKENIIDESGMPKERFSAEFPKEGPSILRIQQVVRGDSAAYFCASSPVLVYNEQFFGPGTRLTVL.

The chain links TRBV5-1 to TRBJ2-1; the D gene is possibly TRBD2 (5 bases). Looked up from germline, CDR1 is SGHRS and CDR2 is YFSETQ. The CDR3 is made up of 12 amino acids. Trimming pared 7 bases from V and 6 bases from J, leaving 11 bases between. The CDR3 DNA reads TGCGCCAGCTCGACCGAGGGCAATGAGCAGTTCTTC. Protein product: CASSTEGNEQFF.

This clone showed up just a few times. The genes are TRBV7-9 and TRBJ1-2, with TRBD1 matching 7 bases. CDR1 is SEHNR, CDR2 FQNEAQ, per germline (reference sequence). With 5 bases clipped from V and 4 bases from J, the junction kept 4 bases outside the gene matches. CDR3 length equals 13 residues. The CDR3 DNA follows: TGTGCCAGCAGCCGAGGGGGCGGCTATGGCTACACCTTC. Translating gives CASSRGGGYGYTF.

The rearrangement uses TRBV18 and TRBJ2-1; D possibly corresponds to TRBD1 (6 bases). CDR1 is KGHSH, CDR2 LQKENI, per germline. The CDR3 totals 14 residues. V lost 2 bases and J 7 bases, leaving 12 bases between the germline ends. CDR3 loop: CASSPEQGKNEQFF. DNA of the CDR3: TGTGCCAGCTCACCAGAACAGGGTAAAAATGAGCAGTTCTTC.

The CDR3 bases are TGCGCCAGCAGTCAAAATCAGGCTACGAACACTGAAGCTTTCTTT. Residues: CASSQNQATNTEAFF. V usage is TRBV23-1 and J usage is TRBJ1-1; D gene unclear. TRBV23-1 is an ORF, with its function uncertain. This CDR3 is built from 15 residues. V was pared by 2 bases and J by 1 base, with 11 bases between.

This clone has more than one count but fewer than ten. This chain links TRBV7-3 with TRBJ2-2, with D unresolved. V was pared by 5 bases and J by 2 bases, with 9 bases between. Germline-derived CDR1 and CDR2 are SGHTA and FQGTGA. The CDR3 length is 14 residues. CDR3 DNA: TGTGCCAGCAGCCTCTTGAGTAACACCGGGGAGCTGTTTTTT. This gives the protein CASSLLSNTGELFF.

This clone was seen a few times. This chain uses TRBV28 with TRBJ2-1, with 8 bases aligning to TRBD2. The germline V gene encodes CDR1 MDHEN and CDR2 SYDVKM. After removal of 5 bases from V and 0 bases from J, the junction contained 6 bases not matched to a gene. The CDR3 length is 16 residues. The CDR3 protein is CASSAGGSGSYNEQFF. The CDR3 DNA is TGTGCCAGCAGTGCGGGGGGCAGTGGCTCCTACAATGAGCAGTTCTTC.

The rearrangement links TRBV29-1 to TRBJ2-7; D is unresolved. Trimming took off 3 bases at V and 0 bases at J, with 12 bases between the two ends. This CDR3 comprises 14 residues. In germline, CDR1 is SQVTM, CDR2 ANQGSEA. CDR3 nucleotides: TGCAGCGTTGAGTTCCGGTTTGACTCCTACGAGCAGTACTTC. Translation gives CSVEFRFDSYEQYF.

The J gene is TRBJ2-5, the V gene TRBV10-3, with 7 positions matching TRBD1. The CDR3 is 13 residues long. Germline assignment: CDR1 ENHRY and CDR2 SYGVKD. The trim removed 5 bases at V and 4 bases at J, leaving 4 bases unmatched. For the CDR3, the DNA is TGTGCCATCAGTACAGGGGCGATAGAGACCCAGTACTTC. Its translation: CAISTGAIETQYF.

This clone was seen more than once but under ten times. The DNA of the CDR3 is TGCGCCAGCAGCCAAGCTGAGTTCGGACAAACCTCTGGAAACACCATATATTTT. The encoded protein is CASSQAEFGQTSGNTIYF. This chain links TRBV4-3 with TRBJ1-3; tentatively, D is TRBD1 (5 bases). V dropped 1 base and J dropped 0 bases, with 16 bases sitting between them. The CDR3 runs to 18 residues. Germline CDR1 reads LGHNA; CDR2 reads YSLEER.

This chain connects TRBV18 to TRBJ1-5, with D possibly being TRBD1 (5 bases). Germline V CDR1 and CDR2: KGHSH, LQKENI. The CDR3 covers 13 residues. V was trimmed by 4 bases and J by 3 bases, leaving 7 bases between them. CDR3 bases: TGTGCCAGCTCACGCAGGGACAATCAGCCCCAGCATTTT. Translation gives CASSRRDNQPQHF.